These 30 T cell receptor beta chains share one sample of origin, sequenced in a study of OX40 agonist ivuxolimab in advanced cancers. Data came from immunoSEQ multiplex PCR; TCRdb stores just in-frame clones and leaves some out. The table has approximately 84,000 clones, 75% to 95% seen once. The sequencing here drew on CD4+ or CD8+ T cells sorted from blood, taken in a trial of the OX40 agonist ivuxolimab. The source of these receptors is an adult with an advanced solid tumor such as melanoma, head and neck, liver or kidney cancer.

The J gene is TRBJ2-2, the V gene TRBV9; tentative D call: TRBD1 (6 bases). V was pared by 0 bases and J by 2 bases, with 11 bases between. The germline CDR1 and CDR2 sequences are SGDLS and YYNGEE. The CDR3 covers 16 residues. The CDR3: CASSVAGTPNTGELFF. In DNA form, the CDR3 reads TGTGCCAGCAGCGTAGCCGGGACACCAAACACCGGGGAGCTGTTTTTT.

V and J are TRBV6-5 and TRBJ2-7; D gene ambiguous. The CDR3 consists of 11 residues. CDR1 is MNHEY and CDR2 is SVGAGI in the germline V gene. V was trimmed by 6 bases and J by 13 bases, leaving 16 bases between them. The CDR3 coding sequence is TGTGCCAGCAGGGCGACGGCTATTTTCTACTTC. Translated, it gives CASRATAIFYF.

This chain links TRBV6-1 with TRBJ1-2, with 7 bases matching TRBD1. This CDR3 comprises 17 residues. Germline V lookup: CDR1 MNHNS, CDR2 SASEGT. V lost 4 bases to trimming and J lost 0 bases; unmatched junction nucleotides: 11. CDR3 sequence: CASSVQGGSSANYGYTF. In DNA form, the CDR3 reads TGTGCCAGCAGTGTCCAGGGGGGAAGCTCGGCTAACTATGGCTACACCTTC.

This chain links TRBV14 with TRBJ2-2, with 8 bases aligning to TRBD2. CDR3 length: 16 residues. With V trimmed by 4 bases and J by 5 bases, 9 bases remained unmatched. From germline, CDR1 is SGHDN and CDR2 FVKESK. The CDR3 protein is CASSPLGLAWTGELFF. In DNA form, the CDR3 reads TGTGCCAGCAGCCCACTTGGACTAGCTTGGACCGGGGAGCTGTTTTTT.

This chain joins TRBV19 and TRBJ1-1, with unresolved D. In germline, CDR1 is LNHDA, CDR2 SQIVND (reference sequence). The CDR3 spans 12 residues. V lost 11 bases to trimming and J lost 0 bases, with 10 bases between them. Written as DNA, the CDR3 is TGTGCCTCCCAAAGGATGAACACTGAAGCTTTCTTT. Its translation: CASQRMNTEAFF. Based on the CDR3 plus reference TRBV19 and TRBJ1-1, the full variable domain is DGGITQSPKYLFRKEGQNVTLSCEQNLNHDAMYWYRQDPGQGLRLIYYSQIVNDFQKGDIAEGYSVSREKKESFPLTVTSAQKNPTAFYLCASQRMNTEAFFGQGTRLTVV.

The CDR3 DNA reads as TGTGCCAGCACCCCATGGACAGGGGGCTTTGGAGAGGATACGCAGTATTTT. Translating it yields CASTPWTGGFGEDTQYF. The rearrangement links TRBV28 to TRBJ2-3, with 11 bases matching TRBD1. Trimming removed 7 bases from V and 6 bases from J; junction bases left unmatched: 15. Per the germline V gene, CDR1 is MDHEN and CDR2 is SYDVKM. The CDR3 consists of 17 residues. Combining the CDR3 with reference TRBV28 and TRBJ2-3 gives the whole variable domain DVKVTQSSRYLVKRTGEKVFLECVQDMDHENMFWYRQDPGLGLRLIYFSYDVKMKEKGDIPEGYSVSREKKERFSLILESASTNQTSMYLCASTPWTGGFGEDTQYFGPGTRLTVL.

Points on this clone: The sample carries other DNA sequences with the same CDR3. The chain uses TRBV18 and TRBJ2-3; 8 nucleotides agree with TRBD1. Trimming took 2 bases from V and 0 from J; bases not matched to a gene: 1. CDR3 size: 15 residues. Germline V gives CDR1 KGHSH, CDR2 LQKENI. This chain's CDR3 is CASSPGQGSTDTQYF. The CDR3 DNA sequence: TGTGCCAGCTCACCAGGACAGGGCAGCACAGATACGCAGTATTTT.

This chain joins TRBV30 and TRBJ2-5; D call uncertain. The CDR3 totals 13 residues. The germline CDR1 and CDR2 sequences are GTSNPN and SVGIG (reference sequence). Trimming shortened V by 4 bases and J by 5 bases, and 14 bases separated the two germline ends. DNA of the CDR3: TGTGCCTGGACCTCTGGTCCCTCCGAGACCCAGTACTTC. Encoded protein: CAWTSGPSETQYF.

The chain joins TRBV19 to TRBJ2-1; D possibly matches TRBD1 or TRBD2 (6 bases each). The V and J ends lost 5 bases and 15 bases respectively, with 17 bases between them. The length of the CDR3 is 12 residues. Germline V gene lookup returns CDR1 LNHDA and CDR2 SQIVND (reference sequence). The CDR3 bases are TGTGCCAGTAGTTTTAGACTAGGGGGACCGTTCTTC. Encoded protein: CASSFRLGGPFF.

The J gene is TRBJ2-5, the V gene TRBV4-3, with D possibly matching TRBD2 (5 bases). The CDR3 has 12 residues. Trimming took 4 bases from V and 7 from J, leaving 10 bases between them. The germline V gene has CDR1 LGHNA and CDR2 YSLEER. CDR3 bases: TGCGCCAGCAGCCTAAGCGGTGGGACCCAGTACTTC. As protein: CASSLSGGTQYF.

This sequence joins TRBV27 and TRBJ2-7; TRBD1 agrees at 9 bases. Germline lookup yields CDR1 MNHEY and CDR2 SMNVEV (reference sequence). Losses at the gene ends were 0 bases for V and 7 bases for J; bases not matched to a gene: 19. This CDR3 is 19 amino acids long. The CDR3 DNA sequence: TGTGCCAGCAGTTTATCGATAACCCCCTACGGGACAGGGATACGAGAGCAGTACTTC. It translates to CASSLSITPYGTGIREQYF.

This clone has only one observation. The V gene is TRBV6-5, the J gene TRBJ1-1; D remains ambiguous. The CDR3 extends over 13 amino acids. Germline loops: CDR1 MNHEY, CDR2 SVGAGI. Trimming stripped 6 bases from V and 1 base from J, with 9 bases between. The CDR3, as DNA: TGTGCCAGCAGCTCTTTAAGGAACACTGAAGCTTTCTTT. This gives the protein CASSSLRNTEAFF.

This sequence joins TRBV27 and TRBJ2-5; D perhaps matches TRBD2 (5 bases). CDR1 is MNHEY and CDR2 is SMNVEV in the germline V gene (reference sequence). Trimming took off 5 bases at V and 4 bases at J, with 11 bases between the two ends. The CDR3 is 13 residues long. DNA for the CDR3: TGTGCCAGCAGTCCCACGAGGGCAGAGACCCAGTACTTC. This translates into CASSPTRAETQYF.

DNA for the CDR3: TGTGCCAGCAGCCTGACAGGGGCCCAAGAGACCCAGTACTTC. It yields the protein CASSLTGAQETQYF. The chain couples TRBV13 to TRBJ2-5, with 8 bases aligning to TRBD1. Germline V lookup: CDR1 PRHDT, CDR2 FYEKMQ (reference sequence). Losses at the gene ends were 5 bases for V and 1 base for J; bases not matched to a gene: 3. The CDR3 totals 14 residues.

This clone showed up just a few times. The chain uses TRBV7-6 and TRBJ1-1, with D hard to call. Germline-derived CDR1 and CDR2 are SGHVS and FNYEAQ. V was pared by 2 bases and J by 0 bases, with 19 bases between. The CDR3 has 18 amino acids. The CDR3 spells CASSLFVRNSPLNTEAFF. CDR3 nucleotide sequence: TGTGCCAGCAGCTTATTTGTCCGCAACTCCCCCTTGAACACTGAAGCTTTCTTT.

The gene calls are TRBV5-1 and TRBJ1-1, with 8 nucleotides matching TRBD1. With V trimmed by 0 bases and J by 10 bases, 5 bases remained unmatched. The CDR3 is made up of 13 amino acids. The germline V gene encodes CDR1 SGHRS and CDR2 YFSETQ. The CDR3 here is CASSLETGDPAFF. Written as DNA, the CDR3 is TGCGCCAGCAGCTTGGAGACAGGGGACCCAGCTTTCTTT.

This rearrangement joins TRBV27 to TRBJ2-6; TRBD1 aligns across 8 bases. Looked up from germline, CDR1 is MNHEY and CDR2 is SMNVEV (reference sequence). V lost 10 bases, J lost 2 bases, and 7 bases stayed unmatched. The CDR3 has 15 residues. CDR3 region: CATTRTGTGANVLTF. CDR3 sequence (DNA): TGTGCCACCACCCGGACAGGGACTGGGGCCAACGTCCTGACTTTC.

The CDR3 spells CASSFGGGRDTQYF. CDR3 nucleotide sequence: TGTGCCAGCAGTTTCGGCGGCGGGAGGGACACGCAGTATTTT. The V gene is TRBV28, the J gene TRBJ2-3; the match to TRBD2 covers 9 bases. There are 14 residues in the CDR3. Germline CDR1 MDHEN, CDR2 SYDVKM. V dropped 3 bases and J dropped 9; count of bases not matched to a gene: 7.

Here the CDR3 reads CASSEGQTYEQYF. DNA of the CDR3: TGTGCCAGCAGTGAAGGGCAGACCTACGAGCAGTACTTC. The gene calls are TRBV2 and TRBJ2-7; D is unclear. The CDR3 runs to 13 residues. Germline V gene sequence: CDR1 SNHLY, CDR2 FYNNEI. Deletions cut 1 base from V and 2 bases from J, with 6 bases between.

V and J are TRBV9 and TRBJ1-3, with a weak D call TRBD1 (5 bases). CDR3 length equals 14 residues. Germline CDR1 SGDLS, CDR2 YYNGEE. Trimming stripped 4 bases from V and 4 bases from J, with 12 bases between. CDR3 residues: CASSPWDGGNTIYF. The CDR3 DNA is TGTGCCAGCAGCCCCTGGGACGGGGGAAACACCATATATTTT. The whole variable domain, remainder taken from reference TRBV9 and TRBJ1-3, is DSGVTQTPKHLITATGQRVTLRCSPRSGDLSVYWYQQSLDQGLQFLIQYYNGEERAKGNILERFSAQQFPDLHSELNLSSLELGDSALYFCASSPWDGGNTIYFGEGSWLTVV.

The CDR3 region is CASSLSGPNEQFF. The CDR3 DNA follows: TGTGCCAGCAGTTTAAGCGGCCCCAATGAGCAGTTCTTC. The genes are TRBV27 and TRBJ2-1; D possibly corresponds to TRBD2 (5 bases). CDR3 length: 13 amino acids. The germline V gene encodes CDR1 MNHEY and CDR2 SMNVEV (reference sequence). With 2 bases removed from V and 6 bases from J, the gap between germline ends came to 8 bases.

The chain employs TRBV5-4 and TRBJ1-2; 8 nucleotides match TRBD1. In germline, CDR1 is SGHNT, CDR2 YYREEE (reference sequence). This CDR3 has 13 amino acids. V trimming: 3 bases; J trimming: 8 bases; junction bases outside the gene matches: 6. The CDR3 protein is CASSWTGLNGYTF. In DNA, the CDR3 is TGTGCCAGCAGCTGGACAGGGTTGAACGGCTACACCTTC.

The rearrangement links TRBV5-1 to TRBJ2-5; 8 nucleotides align to TRBD1. J lost 4 bases, V lost 2 bases, and 13 bases had no gene match. The CDR3 length is 17 residues. The germline gives CDR1 SGHRS, CDR2 YFSETQ. DNA for the CDR3: TGCGCCAGCAGCTTAGAAGGACAGGGACTCATCGGAGAGACCCAGTACTTC. Amino acid sequence: CASSLEGQGLIGETQYF. Filled out from reference TRBV5-1 and TRBJ2-5, the complete variable domain reads KAGVTQTPRYLIKTRGQQVTLSCSPISGHRSVSWYQQTPGQGLQFLFEYFSETQRNKGNFPGRFSGRQFSNSRSEMNVSTLELGDSALYLCASSLEGQGLIGETQYFGPGTRLLVL.

The chain links TRBV28 to TRBJ2-1; 7 bases agree with TRBD2. The length of the CDR3 is 16 residues. Germline V lookup: CDR1 MDHEN, CDR2 SYDVKM. V lost 3 bases and J lost 5; bases outside the gene matches: 10. DNA for the CDR3: TGTGCCAGCAGTTTTCCCCCAGGACTAGTTAACAATGAGCAGTTCTTC. Its protein is CASSFPPGLVNNEQFF.

The CDR3 bases are TGTGCCAGCAGCCAAAGACAGGGGACGAACACCGGGGAGCTGTTTTTT. Translation gives CASSQRQGTNTGELFF. This chain connects TRBV7-9 to TRBJ2-2; the match to TRBD1 covers 8 bases. The V gene's germline CDR1 is SEHNR and CDR2 FQNEAQ (reference sequence). This CDR3 has 16 residues. V lost 5 bases, J lost 0 bases, and 5 bases stayed unmatched.

The chain joins TRBV19 to TRBJ2-4, with D hard to call. There are 14 residues in the CDR3. The V end lost 3 bases, the J end lost 7 bases, and 13 bases lay between the germline ends. Germline V gene sequence: CDR1 LNHDA, CDR2 SQIVND (reference sequence). Here the CDR3 DNA reads TGTGCCAGTAGTATTTCAAGCAGTGGGAACATTCAGTACTTC. It codes for CASSISSSGNIQYF.

The chain uses TRBV10-1 and TRBJ2-5; no clear D gene. Germline V gene sequence: CDR1 WNHNN, CDR2 SYGVQD (reference sequence). The CDR3 loop spans 11 amino acids. V gave up 11 bases and J gave up 5 bases, with 12 bases separating them. CDR3 sequence (DNA): TGCGCCGGCGTATTGGGGGAGACCCAGTACTTC. It yields the protein CAGVLGETQYF.

This sequence joins TRBV7-9 and TRBJ2-5, with 10 positions matching TRBD2. Germline V gene sequence: CDR1 SEHNR, CDR2 FQNEAQ (reference sequence). The CDR3 sequence is 14 residues long. The V gene end was trimmed by 8 bases and the J gene end by 5 bases; junction bases not matched to a gene: 8. DNA for the CDR3: TGTGCCAGCGATCCTAGCGGGAGTTCGGAGACCCAGTACTTC. Translated, it gives CASDPSGSSETQYF.

V usage is TRBV2 and J usage is TRBJ1-4; 10 bases align to TRBD1. Germline CDR1 and CDR2: SNHLY and FYNNEI. The trim removed 10 bases at V and 8 bases at J, leaving 16 bases unmatched. This CDR3 comprises 16 residues. The CDR3 region is CATHRDRGFQGEKLFF. CDR3 DNA: TGTGCCACCCACCGGGACAGGGGATTTCAAGGGGAAAAACTGTTTTTT.

The V and J genes are TRBV11-2 and TRBJ2-3, with D possibly being TRBD1 (6 bases). Trimming left V 1 base short and J 2 bases short, with 13 bases between. Per germline, CDR1 SGHAT and CDR2 FQNNGV. The CDR3 covers 16 residues. The CDR3 DNA is TGTGCCAGCAGCTTAGGGGGGCGGCCTTCCACAGATACGCAGTATTTT. As protein: CASSLGGRPSTDTQYF.